The text below deals with one T cell receptor beta chain. What it recognizes is unknown. This entry belongs to a study of shared clonotypes between healthy human individuals. Study-level findings and limits: Only blood was sampled; tissue repertoires likely differ.

Sequencing was performed with immunoSEQ multiplex PCR; in TCRdb, only in-frame clones are kept and a portion is missing. Counted here are 400,000 to 600,000 clones, about 75% occurring once; the ten biggest clones make up roughly an eighth. The CDR3 consists of 14 residues. J lost 14 bases, V lost 5 bases, and 13 bases had no gene match. Germline-derived CDR1 and CDR2 are SGDLS and YYNGEE. The sample taken for sequencing was PBMCs. The rearrangement uses TRBV9 and TRBJ2-1, with 10 nucleotides matching TRBD2. The clonotype originates from a woman aged 35 to 49 in good health. Some clones in this sample may be carry-over from other donors' samples. CDR3 bases: TGTGCCAGCAGTCCCCAGGCCAGCGGGAGGGGGGAGTTCTTC. Translation: CASSPQASGRGEFF.